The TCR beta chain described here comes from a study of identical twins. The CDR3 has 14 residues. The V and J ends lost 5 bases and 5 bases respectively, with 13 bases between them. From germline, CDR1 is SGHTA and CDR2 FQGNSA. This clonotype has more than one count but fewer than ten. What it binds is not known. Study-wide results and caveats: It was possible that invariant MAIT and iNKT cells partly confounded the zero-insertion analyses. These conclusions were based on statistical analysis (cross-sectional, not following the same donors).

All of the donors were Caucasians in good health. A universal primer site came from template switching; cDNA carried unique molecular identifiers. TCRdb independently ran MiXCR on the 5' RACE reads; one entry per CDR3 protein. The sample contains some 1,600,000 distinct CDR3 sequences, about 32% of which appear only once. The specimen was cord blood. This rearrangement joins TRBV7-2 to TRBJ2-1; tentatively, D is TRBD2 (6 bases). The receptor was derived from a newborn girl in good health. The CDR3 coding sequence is TGTGCCAGCAGCCTCCGGACTACCCACAATGAGCAGTTCTTC. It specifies CASSLRTTHNEQFF.